This T cell receptor beta chain was found in a study of early T cells in non-severe SARS-CoV-2 infection. Unique molecular identifiers were attached to individual cDNA molecules. TCRdb independently ran MiXCR on the 5' RACE reads; one entry per CDR3 protein. The sample contains tens of thousands of distinct CDR3 sequences, roughly 12% of which appear only once. The V segment lost 5 bases and the J segment 2 bases; nucleotides outside the gene matches: 7. The CDR3 consists of 16 residues. V usage is TRBV12-3 or TRBV12-4 and J usage is TRBJ2-1, with 9 bases fitting TRBD2. The sequencing used whole blood, collected at baseline. This TCR came from an adult who was a healthcare worker with PCR-confirmed SARS-CoV-2 infection or an uninfected control (not recorded which). The CDR3 loop is CASSPRGTSPYNEQFF. CDR3 DNA: TGTGCCAGCAGTCCCAGGGGGACTAGCCCCTACAATGAGCAGTTCTTC.